This T cell receptor (beta chain) was observed in a study of blood T cell repertoires in COVID-19. V shed 7 bases and J 5 bases; nucleotides not matched to a gene: 16. This CDR3 has 16 amino acids. Germline CDR1 and CDR2: SEHNR and FQNEAQ (reference sequence). Libraries were prepared by immunoSEQ multiplex PCR; TCRdb keeps only in-frame clonotypes and omits some of them. The sample contains roughly 280,000 clones, around 90% of which appear only once. This sequence was found in a woman between 45 and 65 years old who had recovered from COVID-19. The sample comprised peripheral blood. The chain couples TRBV7-9 to TRBJ2-7, with 8 bases that match TRBD2. The CDR3 reads CASNPFGVAGLNEQYF. The CDR3 region has the DNA TGTGCCAGCAACCCTTTTGGGGTAGCGGGACTAAACGAGCAGTACTTC. The complete variable domain, with remaining parts taken from reference TRBV7-9 and TRBJ2-7, reads DTGVSQNPRHKITKRGQNVTFRCDPISEHNRLYWYRQTLGQGPEFLTYFQNEAQLEKSRLLSDRFSAERPKGSFSTLEIQRTEQGDSAMYLCASNPFGVAGLNEQYFGPGTRLTVT.